This T cell receptor beta chain was observed in a study of human T cells and chemical hapten exposure. Looking at the study overall: Throughout the roughly 24-week study, diphenylcyclopropenone was applied weekly to the patients' scalps. Small volume differences among pooled libraries mainly caused per-sample TCR yield variation. Study conclusions and caveats: No alteration of TCRs above 1 in 1000 frequency was seen with DPC sensitization.

The length of the CDR3 is 13 residues. Germline CDR1 reads DFQATT; CDR2 reads SNEGSKA (reference sequence). V was clipped by 4 bases and J by 4 bases, with 13 bases between them. The time point here: patch test 1, 2 weeks after DPC sensitization. Treatment reported: therapeutic diphenylcyclopropenone sensitization with weekly scalp DPC. The library tagged each cDNA molecule with unique molecular identifiers. TCRdb processed the RACE reads anew with MiXCR; each CDR3 protein has one entry. This sample carries some 350,000 distinct CDR3 sequences, around 7% of them seen once, and the ten largest clones take 8% to 9%. Remarks on this clonotype: Its antigen is still unknown.

This chain links TRBV20-1 with TRBJ1-1; no clear D. The clonotype originates from a woman between 18 and 29 years old with alopecia areata. Some clones in this sample may be carry-over from other donors' samples. Sample: whole blood, taken in connection with sensitization to the hapten diphenylcyclopropenone (DPC). The CDR3 nucleotides read TGCAGTGCTAACAAGCCGGGCACCACTGAAGCTTTCTTT. This codes for CSANKPGTTEAFF.